One sample yielded the 14 T cell receptor beta chains listed below, sequenced in a study of T cell repertoires in cytomegalovirus infection. MiXCR was run by TCRdb on the reads, yielding one entry per CDR3 protein. The table shows 600,000 to 800,000 distinct CDR3 sequences, with 24% occurring only once. Sequenced: CD8+ T cells from PBMCs. These receptors were collected from a human donor in good health (CMV status not recorded). Some clones in this sample may be carry-over from other donors' samples.

This clonotype was counted at least ten times. V and J are TRBV7-9 and TRBJ2-1, with a possible D match to TRBD2 (5 bases). CDR1 is SEHNR, CDR2 FQNEAQ, per germline (reference sequence). V dropped 3 bases and J dropped 0 bases, with 9 bases sitting between them. CDR3 length: 15 amino acids. As DNA, the CDR3 is TGTGCCAGCAGCTTCGGACTGAGCTCCTACAATGAGCAGTTCTTC. Protein sequence: CASSFGLSSYNEQFF.

Worth noting for this clonotype: An end of the junction does not agree with germline; a read error may underlie this. The rearrangement links TRBV7-7 to TRBJ2-3, with 7 bases fitting TRBD2. The CDR3 runs to 16 residues. The germline V gene encodes CDR1 SSHAT and CDR2 FNYEAQ (reference sequence). Here the CDR3 reads CASRLVSGGSTDTQYF. In DNA, the CDR3 is TGTGCCAGCAGATTAGTTTCCGGGGGGAGCACAGATACGCAGTATTTT. The whole variable domain, filled in from reference TRBV7-7 and TRBJ2-3, reads GAGVSQSPRYKVTKRGQDVTLRCDPISSHATLYWYQQALGQGPEFLTYFNYEAQPDKSGLPSDRFSAERPEGSISTLTIQRTEQRDSAMYRCASRLVSGGSTDTQYFGPGTRLTVL.

The sample holds many counts of this clonotype. This chain links TRBV7-2 with TRBJ2-3; D assignment may be TRBD1 or TRBD2 (5 bases each). Trimming stripped 7 bases from V and 3 bases from J, with 14 bases between. This CDR3 is 14 amino acids long. The germline V gene has CDR1 SGHTA and CDR2 FQGNSA. The chain's CDR3 is CASNPLGATDTQYF. For the CDR3, the DNA is TGTGCCAGCAACCCCCTCGGGGCTACAGATACGCAGTATTTT.

A note on this clonotype: A read error may produce the germline difference seen at one junction end. The chain couples TRBV4-1 to TRBJ1-2, with D maybe TRBD1 (5 bases). Germline assignment: CDR1 MGHRA and CDR2 YSYEKL. This CDR3 spans 14 amino acids. CDR3 in amino acids: CVSSHSGGINGYTF. CDR3 nucleotide sequence: TGTGTCAGCAGCCATTCGGGGGGGATTAATGGCTACACCTTC.

This clonotype was counted a few times. The CDR3, as DNA: TGTGCCAGCAGCTTAGGTCGGGGGCTTGACTATGGCTACACCTTC. As protein: CASSLGRGLDYGYTF. The chain combines TRBV7-9 with TRBJ1-2; D is possibly TRBD1 (6 bases). The CDR3 is 15 amino acids. Looked up from germline, CDR1 is SEHNR and CDR2 is FQNEAQ (reference sequence). The ends were cut back, 1 base at V and 3 bases at J, with 12 bases in the middle.

This clonotype has a handful of counts. This chain connects TRBV20-1 to TRBJ2-7; 10 bases agree with TRBD1. With 0 bases clipped from V and 3 bases from J, the junction kept 2 bases outside the gene matches. Germline lookup yields CDR1 DFQATT and CDR2 SNEGSKA (reference sequence). The CDR3 extends over 14 amino acids. DNA of the CDR3: TGCAGTGCTAGAGACCGGACAGGGGGCTACGAGCAGTACGTC. Protein product: CSARDRTGGYEQYV.

The chain couples TRBV20-1 to TRBJ1-1; D might be TRBD1 (6 bases). The V end lost 1 base, the J end lost 5 bases, and 11 bases lay between the germline ends. This CDR3 contains 13 residues. Looked up from germline, CDR1 is DFQATT and CDR2 is SNEGSKA (reference sequence). This CDR3 reads CSARVLGGTEAFF. CDR3 nucleotide sequence: TGCAGTGCTAGAGTGTTAGGGGGGACTGAAGCTTTCTTT.

The chain has TRBV6-5 and TRBJ2-1; D unclear. The V and J ends lost 7 bases and 0 bases respectively, with 10 bases between them. Per the germline V gene, CDR1 is MNHEY and CDR2 is SVGAGI. The CDR3 runs 14 residues. The CDR3 protein is CASTGPSSYNEQFF. The CDR3 coding sequence is TGTGCCAGCACCGGTCCGAGCTCCTACAATGAGCAGTTCTTC.

This clonotype was seen more than once but under ten times. The chain carries TRBV6-1 and TRBJ2-1, with TRBD2 as a possible D gene (6 bases). Trimming pared 0 bases from V and 9 bases from J, leaving 18 bases between. The length of the CDR3 is 16 residues. The V gene's germline CDR1 is MNHNS and CDR2 SASEGT. This CDR3 is CASSEAEDPSVVEQFF. CDR3 nucleotide sequence: TGTGCCAGCAGTGAAGCGGAAGATCCTAGCGTAGTTGAGCAGTTCTTC.

This clonotype was recorded a few times. CDR3 bases: TGTGCCAGCAGTGATCCCCCAGAGAGGGCAGTGAAGGGACAGCCCCAGCATTTT. Translation: CASSDPPERAVKGQPQHF. The chain combines TRBV28 with TRBJ1-5; D is undetermined. The CDR3 has 18 residues. Germline CDR1 MDHEN, CDR2 SYDVKM. V dropped 5 bases and J dropped 7 bases, with 27 bases sitting between them. Full variable domain (outside the CDR3, taken from reference TRBV28 and TRBJ1-5): DVKVTQSSRYLVKRTGEKVFLECVQDMDHENMFWYRQDPGLGLRLIYFSYDVKMKEKGDIPEGYSVSREKKERFSLILESASTNQTSMYLCASSDPPERAVKGQPQHFGDGTRLSIL.

This clonotype was counted at least ten times. The chain joins TRBV7-6 to TRBJ1-1; 9 bases line up with TRBD1. Trimming took 5 bases from V and 8 from J; bases not matched to a gene: 9. CDR3 length: 14 residues. Per germline, CDR1 SGHVS and CDR2 FNYEAQ. CDR3 protein: CASSPWPGQGEAFF. CDR3 DNA sequence: TGTGCCAGCAGCCCCTGGCCGGGACAGGGCGAAGCTTTCTTT.

This clonotype was detected only a few times. This chain connects TRBV4-3 to TRBJ2-4; D unclear. Deletions cut 0 bases from V and 1 base from J, with 13 bases between. Germline values: CDR1 LGHNA, CDR2 YSLEER. The CDR3 is 17 residues long. CDR3 DNA sequence: TGCGCCAGCAGCCAAGAGGTAGACCGTCTGGCCAAAAACATTCAGTACTTC. Its protein product is CASSQEVDRLAKNIQYF.

The chain links TRBV24-1 to TRBJ2-1, with 10 bases that match TRBD1. The CDR3 has 16 amino acids. From germline, CDR1 is KGHDR and CDR2 SFDVKD. The V gene end was trimmed by 5 bases and the J gene end by 9 bases; junction bases not matched to a gene: 12. In DNA, the CDR3 is TGTGCCACCAGTGTCCTAAGTCCCGGGACAGGGGTTGAGCAGTTCTTC. Translated, it gives CATSVLSPGTGVEQFF.

The chain's CDR3 is CASSYSSGNKQYV. The CDR3 region has the DNA TGTGCCAGCAGTTACTCGTCAGGGAACAAGCAGTACGTC. The chain joins TRBV6-2 or TRBV6-3 to TRBJ2-7; a weak D match, TRBD1 (5 bases). This CDR3 spans 13 amino acids. V lost 0 bases and J 8 bases, leaving 11 bases between the germline ends. Germline V CDR1 and CDR2: MNHEY, SVGEGT.